Shown below are 10 T cell receptor beta chains from a single sample sequenced in a study of blood T cell repertoires in COVID-19. Only in-frame clones appear in the TCRdb table, and some are missing; sequencing was by immunoSEQ multiplex PCR. The top ten clones hold about 7.8% of a sample with 10,000 to 11,000 clones, over 75% of them seen once. Sequenced material: peripheral blood. The receptors stem from a man between 65 and 85 years old with active COVID-19.

In this sample, this clone turned up once. The J gene is TRBJ2-7, the V gene TRBV14, with D tentatively TRBD1 (6 bases). The CDR3 is 14 amino acids. CDR1 and CDR2 (germline): SGHDN, FVKESK. The ends were cut back, 4 bases at V and 2 bases at J, with 12 bases in the middle. CDR3 protein: CASSPLQGTYEQYF. CDR3 coding DNA: TGTGCCAGCAGCCCCTTACAGGGTACCTACGAGCAGTACTTC.

This chain uses TRBV5-1 with TRBJ2-5, with a weak D call TRBD1 (5 bases). Between the trimmed V and J ends, which lost 0 bases and 5 bases, there was a span of 11 bases. The V gene's germline CDR1 is SGHRS and CDR2 YFSETQ. CDR3 size: 14 residues. CDR3 coding DNA: TGCGCCAGCAGCTTGGCAAGGGGTTACGAGACCCAGTACTTC. It specifies CASSLARGYETQYF.

The rearrangement links TRBV11-2 to TRBJ1-2, with 7 nucleotides matching TRBD1. The CDR3 consists of 15 residues. The trim removed 4 bases at V and 4 bases at J, leaving 9 bases unmatched. Germline V gene lookup returns CDR1 SGHAT and CDR2 FQNNGV. The CDR3 reads CASSWIRDSPYGYTF. The CDR3 region has the DNA TGTGCCAGCAGCTGGATCCGGGACAGCCCCTATGGCTACACCTTC.

The chain joins TRBV4-3 to TRBJ1-3; no clear D. CDR3 size: 15 residues. The V gene's germline CDR1 is LGHNA and CDR2 YSLEER. The V end lost 0 bases, the J end lost 8 bases, and 14 bases lay between the germline ends. CDR3 amino acids: CASSQDRHSSDTIYF. CDR3 bases: TGCGCCAGCAGCCAAGATCGGCACAGTTCAGACACCATATATTTT.

This clone has just a few counts. The V gene is TRBV7-2, the J gene TRBJ1-2; TRBD1 agrees at 12 bases. This CDR3 has 16 amino acids. V was pared by 3 bases and J by 6 bases, with 8 bases of the junction left unmatched. Germline loops: CDR1 SGHTA, CDR2 FQGNSA. The CDR3 sequence: CASSFGTGGAWDGYTF. The CDR3, as DNA: TGTGCCAGCAGCTTCGGGACAGGGGGCGCATGGGATGGCTACACCTTC.

This chain joins TRBV19 and TRBJ2-7; 9 nucleotides agree with TRBD1. After removal of 6 bases from V and 2 bases from J, the junction contained 5 bases not matched to a gene. The CDR3 runs 14 residues. CDR1 and CDR2 from the germline V gene are LNHDA and SQIVND (reference sequence). The CDR3 here is CASSRQGGPYEQYF. Here the CDR3 DNA reads TGTGCCAGTAGCAGACAGGGGGGCCCCTACGAGCAGTACTTC.

This chain connects TRBV6-5 to TRBJ2-4, with TRBD1 identical over 7 bases. There are 15 residues in the CDR3. The germline gives CDR1 MNHEY, CDR2 SVGAGI. J gave up 8 bases and V 6 bases, and 13 bases lay outside the gene matches. This CDR3 is CASSIRGTDGDIQYF. CDR3 bases: TGTGCCAGCAGCATAAGGGGGACAGATGGGGACATTCAGTACTTC.

The gene calls are TRBV18 and TRBJ2-7; TRBD1 agrees at 7 bases. CDR1 is KGHSH, CDR2 LQKENI, per germline. CDR3 length: 15 residues. V was pared by 4 bases and J by 1 base, with 7 bases of the junction left unmatched. The CDR3 reads CASSLPGTASYEQYF. CDR3 DNA: TGTGCCAGCTCACTACCGGGGACAGCGTCCTACGAGCAGTACTTC.

By sample fraction, this clone is medium-sized. The J gene is TRBJ2-7, the V gene TRBV5-6; 7 bases agree with TRBD2. The CDR3 totals 17 residues. Germline CDR1 reads SGHDT; CDR2 reads YYEEEE. V shed 3 bases, J shed 0 bases, and the junction held 12 bases outside the gene matches. The DNA for the CDR3 is TGTGCCAGCAGCTGGACCGTTATAGCGGGTAGCTCCTACGAGCAGTACTTC. Translating gives CASSWTVIAGSSYEQYF.

V is TRBV28 and J is TRBJ2-7, with D hard to call. This CDR3 is built from 12 residues. Trimming cost V 8 bases and J 7 bases, with 15 bases left between them. Germline V gene sequence: CDR1 MDHEN, CDR2 SYDVKM. The DNA for the CDR3 is TGTGCCAGCGGTGCAGGCCGTGGGGAGCAGTACTTC. Residues: CASGAGRGEQYF. Filled out from reference TRBV28 and TRBJ2-7, the complete variable domain reads DVKVTQSSRYLVKRTGEKVFLECVQDMDHENMFWYRQDPGLGLRLIYFSYDVKMKEKGDIPEGYSVSREKKERFSLILESASTNQTSMYLCASGAGRGEQYFGPGTRLTVT.